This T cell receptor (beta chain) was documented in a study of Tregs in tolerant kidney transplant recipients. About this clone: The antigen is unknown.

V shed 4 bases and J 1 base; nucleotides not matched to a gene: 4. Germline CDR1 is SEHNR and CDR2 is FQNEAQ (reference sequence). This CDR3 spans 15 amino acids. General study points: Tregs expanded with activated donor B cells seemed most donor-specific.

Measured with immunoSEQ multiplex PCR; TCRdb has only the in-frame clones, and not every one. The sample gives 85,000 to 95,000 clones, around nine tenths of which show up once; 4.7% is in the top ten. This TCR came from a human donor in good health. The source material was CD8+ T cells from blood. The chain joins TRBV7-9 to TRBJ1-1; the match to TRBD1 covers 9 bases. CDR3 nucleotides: TGTGCCAGCAGCTCAAACAGGGGGCCGAACACTGAAGCTTTCTTT. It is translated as CASSSNRGPNTEAFF.